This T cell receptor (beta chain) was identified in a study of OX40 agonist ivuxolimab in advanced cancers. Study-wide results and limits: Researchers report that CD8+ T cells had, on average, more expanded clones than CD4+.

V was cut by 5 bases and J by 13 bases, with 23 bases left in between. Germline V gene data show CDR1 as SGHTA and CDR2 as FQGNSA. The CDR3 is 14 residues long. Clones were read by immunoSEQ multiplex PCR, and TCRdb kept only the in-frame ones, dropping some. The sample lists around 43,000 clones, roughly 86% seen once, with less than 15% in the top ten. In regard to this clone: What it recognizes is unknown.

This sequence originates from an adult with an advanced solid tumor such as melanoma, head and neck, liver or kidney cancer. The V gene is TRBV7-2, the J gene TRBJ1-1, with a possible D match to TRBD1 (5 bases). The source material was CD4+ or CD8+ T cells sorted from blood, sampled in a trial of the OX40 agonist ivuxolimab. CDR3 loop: CASSPSVEGPSGFF. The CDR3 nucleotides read TGTGCCAGCAGCCCAAGTGTGGAGGGACCCAGCGGTTTCTTT.